This record concerns one T cell receptor beta chain sequence. Its antigen is currently unknown. Sequencing relied on a cDNA template that was reverse transcribed from extracted RNA. This table comes from immunoSEQ multiplex PCR, and its TCRdb copy is limited to in-frame clones, with some not included. Among around 97,000 clones listed, roughly half were seen once. PBMC-derived CD4+ and CD8+ T cells were sorted. The V and J ends lost 5 bases and 6 bases, in that order; junction bases with no gene match: 6. The V gene's germline CDR1 is SNHLY and CDR2 FYNNEI. CDR3 length: 14 residues. The data derive from a study of CD8+ T cells in alopecia areata. Findings of the study overall: Clonality in lesional scalp, especially alopecia totalis/universalis, exceeded that of normal scalp. The study found TCR sharing across patients less clear than in mice, possibly for HLA reasons. Among the cells sequenced in scalp samples are also the resident alphabeta T cells of normal skin.

Sequenced sample: CD4+ T cells sorted from blood. The TCR was taken from a human donor in good health. V usage is TRBV2 and J usage is TRBJ1-2; the match to TRBD1 covers 10 bases. The CDR3 DNA follows: TGTGCCAGCAGTCTCGACAGGGGGCTGGATGGCTACACCTTC. Its translation is CASSLDRGLDGYTF.